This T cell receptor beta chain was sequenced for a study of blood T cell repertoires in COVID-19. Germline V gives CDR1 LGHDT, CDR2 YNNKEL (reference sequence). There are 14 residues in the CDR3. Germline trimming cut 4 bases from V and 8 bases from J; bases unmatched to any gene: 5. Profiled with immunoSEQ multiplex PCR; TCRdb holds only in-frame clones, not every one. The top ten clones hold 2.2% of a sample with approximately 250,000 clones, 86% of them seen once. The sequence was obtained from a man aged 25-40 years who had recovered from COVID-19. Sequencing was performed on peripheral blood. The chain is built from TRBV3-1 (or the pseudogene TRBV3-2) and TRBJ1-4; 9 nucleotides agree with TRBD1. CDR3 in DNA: TGTGCCAGCAGCCGAGACAGGGGGAGAGAAAAACTGTTTTTT. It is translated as CASSRDRGREKLFF.